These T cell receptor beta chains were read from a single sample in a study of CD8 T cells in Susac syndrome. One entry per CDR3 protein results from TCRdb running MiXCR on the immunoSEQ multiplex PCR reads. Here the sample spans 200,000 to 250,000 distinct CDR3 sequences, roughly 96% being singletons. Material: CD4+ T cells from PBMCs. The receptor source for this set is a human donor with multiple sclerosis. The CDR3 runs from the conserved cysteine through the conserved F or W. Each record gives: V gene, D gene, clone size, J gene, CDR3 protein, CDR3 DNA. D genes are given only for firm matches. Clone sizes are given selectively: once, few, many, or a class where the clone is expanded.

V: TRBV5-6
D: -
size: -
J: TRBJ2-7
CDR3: CASSFPGQSYEQYF
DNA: TGTGCCAGCAGCTTCCCCGGACAGTCCTACGAGCAGTACTTC

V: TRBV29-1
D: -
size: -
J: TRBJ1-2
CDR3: CSVQRAPNYGYTF
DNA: TGCAGCGTTCAACGCGCGCCGAACTATGGCTACACCTTC

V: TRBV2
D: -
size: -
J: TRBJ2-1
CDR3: CASSSSRDEQFF
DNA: TGTGCCAGCAGTTCAAGCAGGGATGAGCAGTTCTTC

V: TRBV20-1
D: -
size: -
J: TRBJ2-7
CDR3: CSARGQGGGSYEQYF
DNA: TGCAGTGCTAGAGGGCAGGGTGGGGGCTCCTACGAGCAGTACTTC

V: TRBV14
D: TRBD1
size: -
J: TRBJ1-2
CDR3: CASSQRQGSYGYTF
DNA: TGTGCCAGCAGCCAGCGACAGGGGTCCTATGGCTACACCTTC

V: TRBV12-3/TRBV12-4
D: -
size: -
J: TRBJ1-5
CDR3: CASSTMGGGPQPQHF
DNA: TGTGCCAGCAGTACCATGGGGGGAGGCCCTCAGCCCCAGCATTTT

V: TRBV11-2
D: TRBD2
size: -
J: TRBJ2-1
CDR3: CASSLGLAEGTEQFF
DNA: TGTGCCAGCAGCTTAGGACTAGCGGAGGGGACTGAGCAGTTCTTC

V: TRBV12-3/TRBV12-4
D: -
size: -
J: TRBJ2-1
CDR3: CASSPFAHNEQFF
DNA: TGTGCCAGCAGTCCATTCGCCCACAATGAGCAGTTCTTC

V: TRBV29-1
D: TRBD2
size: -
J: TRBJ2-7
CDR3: CSVATSGRSLEQYF
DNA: TGCAGCGTGGCAACTAGCGGGAGATCGTTAGAGCAGTACTTC

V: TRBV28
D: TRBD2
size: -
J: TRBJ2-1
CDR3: CASSFRLAGVRYNEQFF
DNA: TGTGCCAGCAGTTTCAGACTAGCGGGAGTTAGGTACAATGAGCAGTTCTTC

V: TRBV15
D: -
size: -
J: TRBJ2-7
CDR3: CATSQGVGRYEQYF
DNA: TGTGCCACCAGCCAAGGGGTCGGTCGCTACGAGCAGTACTTC

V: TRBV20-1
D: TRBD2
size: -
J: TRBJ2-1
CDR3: CSATSGLGTSNEQFF
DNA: TGCAGTGCAACTAGCGGCCTGGGAACGAGTAATGAGCAGTTCTTC

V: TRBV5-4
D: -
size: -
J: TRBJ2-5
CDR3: CASSDVAEGAQYF
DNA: TGTGCCAGCAGCGATGTCGCGGAGGGGGCCCAGTACTTC

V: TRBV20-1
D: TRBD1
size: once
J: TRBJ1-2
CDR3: CSTHRQGQGVGYTF
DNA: TGCAGTACACATCGCCAAGGACAGGGAGTTGGCTACACCTTC

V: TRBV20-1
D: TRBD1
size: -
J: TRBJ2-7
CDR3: CSATARGIYEQYF
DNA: TGCAGTGCTACAGCCAGGGGGATTTACGAGCAGTACTTC

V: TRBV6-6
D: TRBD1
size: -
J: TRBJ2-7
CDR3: CASTIQGYEQYF
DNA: TGTGCCAGCACCATACAGGGGTACGAGCAGTACTTC

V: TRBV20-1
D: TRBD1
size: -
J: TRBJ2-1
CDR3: CSARGGGQGRWGRNEQFF
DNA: TGCAGTGCTAGAGGAGGTGGACAGGGGAGGTGGGGCCGGAATGAGCAGTTCTTC

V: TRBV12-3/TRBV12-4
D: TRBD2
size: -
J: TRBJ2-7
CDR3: CASSNHLGTGSGGDYEQYF
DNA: TGTGCCAGCAGTAATCACCTAGGGACGGGATCGGGGGGTGACTACGAGCAGTACTTC

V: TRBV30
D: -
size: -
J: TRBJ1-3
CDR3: CAWSIDTIYF
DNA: TGTGCCTGGAGTATCGACACCATATATTTT

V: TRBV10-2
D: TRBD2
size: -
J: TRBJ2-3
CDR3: CASRRAGVKTDTQYF
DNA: TGCGCCAGCAGGCGAGCGGGAGTAAAGACAGATACGCAGTATTTT

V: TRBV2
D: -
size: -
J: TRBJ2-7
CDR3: CASTFRRTSYEQYF
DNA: TGTGCCAGCACTTTCCGGCGTACATCCTACGAGCAGTACTTC

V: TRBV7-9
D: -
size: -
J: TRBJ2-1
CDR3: CATRPGPNPYNEQFF
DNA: TGTGCCACCAGACCAGGCCCTAACCCCTACAATGAGCAGTTCTTC

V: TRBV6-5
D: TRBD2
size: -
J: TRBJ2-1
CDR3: CASSYYRTSGNNEQFF
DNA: TGTGCCAGCAGTTACTACAGGACTAGCGGGAACAATGAGCAGTTCTTC

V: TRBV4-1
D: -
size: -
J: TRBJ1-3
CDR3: CASSPAGVGNTIYF
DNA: TGCGCCAGCAGCCCGGCGGGAGTCGGAAACACCATATATTTT

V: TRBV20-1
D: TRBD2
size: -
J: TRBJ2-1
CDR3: CSAERGPYNEQFF
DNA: TGCAGTGCAGAGCGGGGGCCCTACAATGAGCAGTTCTTC

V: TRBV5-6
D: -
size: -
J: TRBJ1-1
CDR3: CASRLIRGTEAFF
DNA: TGTGCCAGCAGACTTATTAGAGGCACTGAAGCTTTCTTT

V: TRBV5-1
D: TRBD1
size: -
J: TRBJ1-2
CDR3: CASSSWDRPNYGYTF
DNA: TGCGCCAGCAGCTCCTGGGACAGGCCTAACTATGGCTACACCTTC

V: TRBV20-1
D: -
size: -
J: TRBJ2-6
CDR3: CSASLLPGANVLTF
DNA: TGCAGTGCTAGCTTGCTGCCTGGGGCCAACGTCCTGACTTTC

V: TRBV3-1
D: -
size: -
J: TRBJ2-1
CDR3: CASSEEGRYQFF
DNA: TGTGCCAGCAGTGAAGAGGGCCGTTATCAGTTCTTC

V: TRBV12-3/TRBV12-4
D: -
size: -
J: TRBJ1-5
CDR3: CASSPADQPQHF
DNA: TGTGCCAGCAGCCCCGCAGATCAGCCCCAGCATTTT

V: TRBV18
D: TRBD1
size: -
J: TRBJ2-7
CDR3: CASSPAGQGFQQYF
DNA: TGTGCCAGCTCACCAGCGGGACAGGGTTTTCAGCAGTACTTC

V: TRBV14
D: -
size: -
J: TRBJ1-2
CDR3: CASSHDRAFYGYTF
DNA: TGTGCCAGCAGCCATGACCGGGCATTCTATGGCTACACCTTC

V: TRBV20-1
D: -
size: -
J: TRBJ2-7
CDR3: CSATRSSVSYEQYF
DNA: TGCAGTGCTACCCGATCTAGCGTATCCTACGAGCAGTACTTC

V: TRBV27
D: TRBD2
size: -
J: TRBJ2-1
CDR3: CASSFGLAASMSYNEQFF
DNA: TGTGCCAGCAGTTTCGGACTAGCGGCTTCGATGTCCTACAATGAGCAGTTCTTC

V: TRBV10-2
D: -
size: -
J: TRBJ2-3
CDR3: CASRTGSGGALYF
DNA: TGCGCCAGCAGGACAGGATCCGGCGGGGCCTTGTATTTT

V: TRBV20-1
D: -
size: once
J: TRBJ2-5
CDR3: CSARDGIIETQYF
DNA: TGCAGTGCTAGAGACGGTATCATAGAGACCCAGTACTTC

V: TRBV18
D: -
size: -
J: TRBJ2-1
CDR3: CASSLDRLFNEQFF
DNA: TGTGCCAGCTCCCTCGACCGGCTTTTCAATGAGCAGTTCTTC